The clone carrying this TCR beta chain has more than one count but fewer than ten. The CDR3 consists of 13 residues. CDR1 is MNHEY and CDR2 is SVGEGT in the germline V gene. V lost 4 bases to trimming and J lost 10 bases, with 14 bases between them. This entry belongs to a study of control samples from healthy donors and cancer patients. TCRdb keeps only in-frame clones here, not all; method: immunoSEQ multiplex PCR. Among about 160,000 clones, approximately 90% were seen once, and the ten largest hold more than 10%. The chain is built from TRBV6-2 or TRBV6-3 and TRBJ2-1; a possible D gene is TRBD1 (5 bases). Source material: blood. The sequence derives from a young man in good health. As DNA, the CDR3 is TGTGCCAGCAGTTCTCAGGAAGACAGAGAGCAGTTCTTC. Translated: CASSSQEDREQFF.